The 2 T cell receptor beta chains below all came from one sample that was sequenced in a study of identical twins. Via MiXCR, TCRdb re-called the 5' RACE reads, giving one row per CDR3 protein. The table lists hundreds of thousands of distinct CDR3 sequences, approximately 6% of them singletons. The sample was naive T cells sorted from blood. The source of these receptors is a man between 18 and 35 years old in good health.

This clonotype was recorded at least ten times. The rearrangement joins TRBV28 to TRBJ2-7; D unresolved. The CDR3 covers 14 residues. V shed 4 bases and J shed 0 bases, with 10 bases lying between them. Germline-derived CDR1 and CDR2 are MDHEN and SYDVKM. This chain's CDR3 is CASSSNELSYEQYF. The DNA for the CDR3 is TGTGCCAGCAGTTCCAATGAACTCTCCTACGAGCAGTACTTC.

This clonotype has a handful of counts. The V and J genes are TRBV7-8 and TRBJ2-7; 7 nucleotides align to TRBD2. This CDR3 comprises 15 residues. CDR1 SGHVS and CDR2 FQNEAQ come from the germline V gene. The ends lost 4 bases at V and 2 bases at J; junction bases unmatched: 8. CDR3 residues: CASSSSPGLTYEQYV. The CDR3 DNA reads TGTGCCAGCAGCTCGTCGCCGGGACTAACCTACGAGCAGTACGTC.